This T cell receptor beta chain originates from a study of blood T cells in healthy people across ages. V gave up 4 bases and J gave up 6 bases; unmatched junction bases: 4. CDR3 length equals 12 residues. Germline values: CDR1 DFQATT, CDR2 SNEGSKA (reference sequence). This clonotype was seen repeatedly, ten times or more. The antigen remains unidentified. Study results and limitations: Compared with aged donors, long-lived donors showed fewer expanded clones, suggesting selection.

Using a J-beta primer mix together with a sample-barcoded 5' primer, a second PCR was run for 7 to 11 cycles. With 12 random nucleotides, a template-switch adaptor tagged each individual cDNA molecule. TCRdb fed the 5' RACE reads into MiXCR, producing one record per CDR3 protein. This table holds roughly 650,000 distinct CDR3 sequences, 32% found once. The sequence derives from a woman older than 75 in good health. Sequencing was carried out using blood. The chain employs TRBV20-1 and TRBJ2-3, with 7 bases lining up with TRBD2. In DNA form, the CDR3 reads TGCAGTGCTATGGGGGGGTGGGATACGCAGTATTTT. It translates to CSAMGGWDTQYF.